The T cell receptor (beta chain) described here comes from a study of blood T cell repertoires in COVID-19. Study overall: Cohort 3 recovery required two negative PCRs, clearance, or symptom resolution.

Cohorts were based on clinical histories the participants reported. CDR1 and CDR2 (germline): MNHEY, SMNVEV (reference sequence). The CDR3 extends over 15 amino acids. With V trimmed by 2 bases and J by 10 bases, 7 bases remained unmatched. Sequencing used immunoSEQ multiplex PCR; TCRdb keeps in-frame clones, though not all of them. The sample holds approximately 210,000 clones; around 87% are singletons and the top ten take roughly 7.2%. This clonotype originated in a man aged 30-40 years in a cohort exposed to, infected with or recovered from COVID-19 (not recorded which). The rearrangement uses TRBV27 and TRBJ2-1; 11 nucleotides line up with TRBD2. The sequenced sample was PBMCs or T cells enriched from blood (not recorded which). Written as DNA, the CDR3 is TGTGCCAGCAGTTTAGGGACTAGCGGATCCAGGGAGCAGTTCTTC. Its translation is CASSLGTSGSREQFF.